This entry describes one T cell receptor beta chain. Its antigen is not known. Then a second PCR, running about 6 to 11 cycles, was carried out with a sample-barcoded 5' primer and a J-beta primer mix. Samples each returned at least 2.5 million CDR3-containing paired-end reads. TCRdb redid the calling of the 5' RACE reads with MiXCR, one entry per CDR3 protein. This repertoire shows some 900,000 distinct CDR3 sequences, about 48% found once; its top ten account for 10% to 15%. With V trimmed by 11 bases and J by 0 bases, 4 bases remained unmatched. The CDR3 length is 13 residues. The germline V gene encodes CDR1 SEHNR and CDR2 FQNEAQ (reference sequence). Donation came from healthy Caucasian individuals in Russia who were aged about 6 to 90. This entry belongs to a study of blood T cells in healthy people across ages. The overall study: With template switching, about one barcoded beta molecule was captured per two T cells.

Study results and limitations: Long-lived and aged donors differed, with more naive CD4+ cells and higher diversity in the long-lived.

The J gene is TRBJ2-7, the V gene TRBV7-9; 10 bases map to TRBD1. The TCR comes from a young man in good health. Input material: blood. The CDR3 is CAGGQGPSYEQYF. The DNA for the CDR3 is TGTGCCGGGGGACAGGGGCCCTCCTACGAGCAGTACTTC.